This passage covers 4 T cell receptor beta chains from one sample sequenced in a study of blood T cells in healthy people across ages. Then a second PCR, running about 6 to 11 cycles, was carried out with a sample-barcoded 5' primer and a J-beta primer mix. TCRdb itself ran the 5' RACE reads through MiXCR, one entry per CDR3 protein. The sample holds around 1,800,000 distinct CDR3 sequences, around 42% seen once. Sequenced input: blood. The receptors stem from a human donor in good health.

The V call is TRBV27, the J call TRBJ1-4, with 7 bases that match TRBD1. CDR3 length equals 14 residues. The V segment lost 6 bases and the J segment 7 bases; nucleotides outside the gene matches: 8. The V gene's germline CDR1 is MNHEY and CDR2 SMNVEV (reference sequence). CDR3: CASSGEGAGEKLFF. DNA of the CDR3: TGTGCCAGCAGCGGCGAGGGGGCGGGTGAAAAACTGTTTTTT.

In this sample, this clonotype turned up a few times. V and J are TRBV12-3 or TRBV12-4 and TRBJ2-5, with D hard to call. This CDR3 spans 13 amino acids. Trimming removed 3 bases at V and 5 bases at J, with 10 bases between. The CDR3 sequence is CASSFQLIETQYF. CDR3 nucleotides: TGTGCCAGCAGTTTCCAACTTATCGAGACCCAGTACTTC.

The V and J genes are TRBV4-1 and TRBJ2-3; the match to TRBD2 covers 15 bases. Unmatched junction bases numbered 9, after V lost 3 bases and J lost 2 bases. Germline V gene sequence: CDR1 MGHRA, CDR2 YSYEKL. The CDR3 has 19 amino acids. The CDR3 is CASSQTPGLAGGFTDTQYF. The CDR3 DNA follows: TGCGCCAGCAGCCAGACCCCAGGACTAGCGGGGGGGTTCACAGATACGCAGTATTTT.

The chain carries TRBV29-1 and TRBJ1-2; no reliable D call. V was shortened by 7 bases and J by 4 bases, with 16 bases between the two germline ends. Per germline, CDR1 SQVTM and CDR2 ANQGSEA. There are 13 residues in the CDR3. CDR3 nucleotide sequence: TGCAGCGCCAGAGAAGGAGCCGTCTATGGCTACACCTTC. Protein product: CSAREGAVYGYTF.